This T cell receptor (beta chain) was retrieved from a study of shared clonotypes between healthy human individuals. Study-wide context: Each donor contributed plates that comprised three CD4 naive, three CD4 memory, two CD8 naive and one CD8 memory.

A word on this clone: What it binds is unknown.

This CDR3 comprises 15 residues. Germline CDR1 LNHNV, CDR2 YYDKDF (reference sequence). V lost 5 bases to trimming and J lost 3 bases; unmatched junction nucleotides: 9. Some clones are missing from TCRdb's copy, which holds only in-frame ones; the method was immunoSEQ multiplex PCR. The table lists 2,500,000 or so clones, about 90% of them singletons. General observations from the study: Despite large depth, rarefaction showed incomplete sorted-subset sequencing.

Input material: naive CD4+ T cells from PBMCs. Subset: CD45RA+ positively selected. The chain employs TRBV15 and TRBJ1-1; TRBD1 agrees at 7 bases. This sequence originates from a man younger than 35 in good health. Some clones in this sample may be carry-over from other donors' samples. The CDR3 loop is CATSSRGWVDTEAFF. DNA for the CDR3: TGTGCCACCAGCTCCAGGGGGTGGGTGGACACTGAAGCTTTCTTT.